The 9 T cell receptor beta chains given below trace back to one sample, sequenced in a study of blood T cell repertoires in COVID-19. Profiled with immunoSEQ multiplex PCR; TCRdb holds only in-frame clones, not every one. The sample shows around 81,000 clones, around nine tenths of them seen only once. The sequenced sample was peripheral blood. The receptors were sampled from an older woman with acute or convalescent COVID-19.

Here the CDR3 DNA reads TGTGCCAGCAGTTCTCAGGGCCGCCCCGGAATTTACGAGCAGTACTTC. It yields the protein CASSSQGRPGIYEQYF. This chain uses TRBV7-2 with TRBJ2-7, with D possibly TRBD1 on 5 matching bases. The V gene lost 6 bases and the J gene lost 4 bases, with 22 bases spanning the gap. The CDR3 is 16 amino acids. CDR1 and CDR2 from the germline V gene are SGHTA and FQGNSA.

This chain joins TRBV11-2 and TRBJ1-1; a weak D match, TRBD1 (6 bases). CDR3 length: 15 residues. V lost 3 bases to trimming and J lost 1 base, with 12 bases between them. Germline V lookup: CDR1 SGHAT, CDR2 FQNNGV. CDR3 protein: CASSFTTGQNTEAFF. The CDR3 DNA reads as TGTGCCAGCAGCTTCACCACAGGGCAGAACACTGAAGCTTTCTTT.

This clone was found once. The J gene is TRBJ2-7, the V gene TRBV2, with 9 bases lining up with TRBD1. The V gene's germline CDR1 is SNHLY and CDR2 FYNNEI. CDR3 size: 14 residues. V shed 6 bases, J shed 3 bases, and the junction held 6 bases outside the gene matches. CDR3 protein: CASRTQGALYEQYF. The CDR3 DNA sequence: TGTGCCAGCAGGACACAGGGGGCCCTCTACGAGCAGTACTTC.

The chain carries TRBV7-9 and TRBJ2-7; 10 nucleotides agree with TRBD2. The CDR3 consists of 15 residues. The V segment lost 5 bases and the J segment 0 bases; nucleotides outside the gene matches: 4. Germline V gene lookup returns CDR1 SEHNR and CDR2 FQNEAQ (reference sequence). The DNA of the CDR3 is TGTGCCAGCAGCCCGATAGCGGGAGGCTCCTACGAGCAGTACTTC. Translation gives CASSPIAGGSYEQYF.

The V call is TRBV11-2, the J call TRBJ2-1, with D maybe TRBD2 (5 bases). Germline CDR1 reads SGHAT; CDR2 reads FQNNGV. The CDR3 sequence is 12 residues long. The V end lost 4 bases, the J end lost 7 bases, and 8 bases lay between the germline ends. CDR3 nucleotides: TGTGCCAGCAGCTCCGGGATGAATGAGCAGTTCTTC. Translated: CASSSGMNEQFF. Variable domain in full (rest from reference TRBV11-2 and TRBJ2-1): EAGVAQSPRYKIIEKRQSVAFWCNPISGHATLYWYQQILGQGPKLLIQFQNNGVVDDSQLPKDRFSAERLKGVDSTLKIQPAKLEDSAVYLCASSSGMNEQFFGPGTRLTVL.

This chain joins TRBV27 and TRBJ1-1, with D possibly being TRBD1 (5 bases). CDR1 and CDR2 from the germline V gene are MNHEY and SMNVEV (reference sequence). This CDR3 is built from 14 residues. V dropped 3 bases and J dropped 3 bases, with 11 bases sitting between them. CDR3 protein: CASSLGREYTEAFF. The CDR3 DNA follows: TGTGCCAGCAGTTTGGGCAGGGAATACACTGAAGCTTTCTTT.

This clone was counted once. The chain links TRBV7-7 to TRBJ2-5; the match to TRBD2 covers 12 bases. The CDR3 extends over 16 amino acids. The J segment lost 2 bases and the V segment lost 4 bases, leaving 5 bases of the junction unmatched. CDR1 SSHAT and CDR2 FNYEAQ come from the germline V gene (reference sequence). CDR3 amino acids: CASSYTSGGPQETQYF. CDR3 nucleotides: TGTGCCAGCAGCTATACTAGCGGGGGGCCTCAAGAGACCCAGTACTTC.

The chain is built from TRBV7-6 and TRBJ2-7, with D tentatively TRBD2 (6 bases). The CDR3 totals 15 residues. Deletions cut 1 base from V and 0 bases from J, with 10 bases between. Germline V CDR1 and CDR2: SGHVS, FNYEAQ. DNA of the CDR3: TGTGCCAGCAGCTTAGGCGGGGACCTCTCCTACGAGCAGTACTTC. Protein: CASSLGGDLSYEQYF.

J is TRBJ2-1 and V is TRBV9; maybe TRBD2 (6 bases). The CDR3 has 16 amino acids. Trimming stripped 0 bases from V and 0 bases from J, with 10 bases between. Germline V gene lookup returns CDR1 SGDLS and CDR2 YYNGEE. CDR3 coding DNA: TGTGCCAGCAGCGTAGCGGGGAGGAGCTCCTACAATGAGCAGTTCTTC. It yields the protein CASSVAGRSSYNEQFF.